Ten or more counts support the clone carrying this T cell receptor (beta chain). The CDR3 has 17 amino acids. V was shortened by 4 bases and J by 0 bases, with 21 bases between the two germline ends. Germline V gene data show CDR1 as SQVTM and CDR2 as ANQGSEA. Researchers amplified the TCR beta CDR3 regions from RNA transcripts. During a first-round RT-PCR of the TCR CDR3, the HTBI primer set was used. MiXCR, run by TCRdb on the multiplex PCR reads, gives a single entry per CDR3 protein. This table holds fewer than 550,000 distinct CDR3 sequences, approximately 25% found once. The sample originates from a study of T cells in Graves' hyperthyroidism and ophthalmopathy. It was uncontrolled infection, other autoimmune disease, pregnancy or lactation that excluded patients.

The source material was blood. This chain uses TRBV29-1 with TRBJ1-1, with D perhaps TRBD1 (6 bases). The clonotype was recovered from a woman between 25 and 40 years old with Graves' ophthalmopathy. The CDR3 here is CSVVLGQGDRVNTEAFF. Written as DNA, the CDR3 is TGCAGCGTTGTTTTGGGACAAGGGGATCGTGTGAACACTGAAGCTTTCTTT.